This T cell receptor beta chain comes out of a study of T cells after yellow fever vaccination. This clonotype has a count of ten or more. The TCR cDNA carried a universal primer site and UMIs from 5'RACE template switching. TCRdb re-called the 5' RACE reads through MiXCR, storing one row per CDR3 protein. The sample yields about 260,000 distinct CDR3 sequences, approximately 3.8% seen once. The clonotype comes from a man between 18 and 29 years old who received the YFV17D yellow fever vaccine. The sample consisted of PBMCs, taken 15 days after the yellow fever booster vaccination.

CDR3 coding DNA: TGCGCCAGCAGCTTGGACCCTTCCTACGAGCAGTACTTC. Amino acids: CASSLDPSYEQYF. V is TRBV5-1 and J is TRBJ2-7, with D hard to call. Germline values: CDR1 SGHRS, CDR2 YFSETQ. The ends were cut back, 0 bases at V and 1 base at J, with 5 bases in the middle. This CDR3 region has 13 residues.